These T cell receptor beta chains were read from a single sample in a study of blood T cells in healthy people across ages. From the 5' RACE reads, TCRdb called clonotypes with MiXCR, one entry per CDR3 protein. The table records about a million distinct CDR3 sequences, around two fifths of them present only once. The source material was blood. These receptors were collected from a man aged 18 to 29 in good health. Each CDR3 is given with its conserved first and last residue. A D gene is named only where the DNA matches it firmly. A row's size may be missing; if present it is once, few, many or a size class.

CDR3 DNA: TGTGCCAGCAGTTCTTCACAGGGGGTCTCTGGGGCCAACGTCCTGACTTTC
CDR3 protein: CASSSSQGVSGANVLTF
clone size: .
V gene: TRBV27
J gene: TRBJ2-6
D gene: TRBD1

CDR3 DNA: TGTGCCAGCAGCCGACTAACAGGGGGGGGCTACACCTTC
CDR3 protein: CASSRLTGGGYTF
clone size: once
V gene: TRBV6-5
J gene: TRBJ1-2
D gene: TRBD1

CDR3 DNA: TGTGCCAGCAGCTTTCAGCCGGGACAGGCTATGATTGAAGCTTTCTTT
CDR3 protein: CASSFQPGQAMIEAFF
clone size: few
V gene: TRBV12-3/TRBV12-4
J gene: TRBJ1-1
D gene: TRBD1

CDR3 DNA: TGCAGTAGCGGACAGGGGGCAAGTGAGACCCAGTACTTC
CDR3 protein: CSSGQGASETQYF
clone size: .
V gene: TRBV20-1
J gene: TRBJ2-5
D gene: TRBD1

CDR3 DNA: TGTGCCACCAGCAGAGATATGAAAGCGGGGGCCACCCCTAGCACAGATACGCAGTATTTT
CDR3 protein: CATSRDMKAGATPSTDTQYF
clone size: few
V gene: TRBV15
J gene: TRBJ2-3
D gene: TRBD2

CDR3 DNA: TGTGCCAGCAGTTTAGGGTCATTTGGGGGGAACACTGAAGCTTTCTTT
CDR3 protein: CASSLGSFGGNTEAFF
clone size: .
V gene: TRBV12-3/TRBV12-4
J gene: TRBJ1-1
D gene: .

CDR3 DNA: TGTGCCAGCAGCCAAGATGTGGCTAGCGGGACGTCCGAGCAGTACTTC
CDR3 protein: CASSQDVASGTSEQYF
clone size: once
V gene: TRBV4-2
J gene: TRBJ2-7
D gene: TRBD2

CDR3 DNA: TGTGCCATCAGTGAGTCTGGGGGGTCTAACACTGAAGCTTTCTTT
CDR3 protein: CAISESGGSNTEAFF
clone size: .
V gene: TRBV10-3
J gene: TRBJ1-1
D gene: .

CDR3 DNA: TGTGCCAGCAGCCAAGGTGTGGAGGTATCGGTAGGGTACTATGGCTACACCTTC
CDR3 protein: CASSQGVEVSVGYYGYTF
clone size: .
V gene: TRBV4-2
J gene: TRBJ1-2
D gene: .

CDR3 DNA: TGCGCCAGCAGCACCCGACAGGGCAACTACGAGCAGTACTTC
CDR3 protein: CASSTRQGNYEQYF
clone size: .
V gene: TRBV5-1
J gene: TRBJ2-7
D gene: TRBD1

CDR3 DNA: TGTGCCAGCAGTCGGGGCCCCGGGGGCAATCAGCCCCAGCATTTT
CDR3 protein: CASSRGPGGNQPQHF
clone size: .
V gene: TRBV6-5
J gene: TRBJ1-5
D gene: .

CDR3 DNA: TGTGCCAGCAGCAGGGGGATTAACTATGGCTACACCTTC
CDR3 protein: CASSRGINYGYTF
clone size: .
V gene: TRBV6-1
J gene: TRBJ1-2
D gene: TRBD1

CDR3 DNA: TGCAGTGCTAGGGCAGAACGCGGCAATCAGCCCCAGCATTTT
CDR3 protein: CSARAERGNQPQHF
clone size: .
V gene: TRBV20-1
J gene: TRBJ1-5
D gene: .

CDR3 DNA: TGCGCCAGCAGCTTGGGACTAGCGGGGGACACCGGGGAGCTGTTTTTT
CDR3 protein: CASSLGLAGDTGELFF
clone size: .
V gene: TRBV5-1
J gene: TRBJ2-2
D gene: TRBD2

CDR3 DNA: TGCGCCGGCAGCCCGCAGATAACTGGGGCCAACGTCCTGACTTTC
CDR3 protein: CAGSPQITGANVLTF
clone size: .
V gene: TRBV4-3
J gene: TRBJ2-6
D gene: .

CDR3 DNA: TGCAGTGCTACGCAACCGGCTCCAGGGGACAGACCCTACGAGCAGTACTTC
CDR3 protein: CSATQPAPGDRPYEQYF
clone size: .
V gene: TRBV20-1
J gene: TRBJ2-7
D gene: TRBD1

CDR3 DNA: TGTGCCAGCAGTTCCGGACAGAGCTATAGCAATCAGCCCCAGCATTTT
CDR3 protein: CASSSGQSYSNQPQHF
clone size: few
V gene: TRBV6-5
J gene: TRBJ1-5
D gene: .

CDR3 DNA: TGTGCCAGCAGCTTAGGGGACAGTCCGACTGAAGCTTTCTTT
CDR3 protein: CASSLGDSPTEAFF
clone size: .
V gene: TRBV7-9
J gene: TRBJ1-1
D gene: TRBD1

CDR3 DNA: TGTGCCAGCAGTTTAGCGACAGGGGTTAATTCACCCCTCCACTTT
CDR3 protein: CASSLATGVNSPLHF
clone size: many
V gene: TRBV12-3/TRBV12-4
J gene: TRBJ1-6
D gene: TRBD1

CDR3 DNA: TGTGCCAGCAGTGAAGCATGGATTAGAGACCCGCTTGTAAAGACCCAGTACTTC
CDR3 protein: CASSEAWIRDPLVKTQYF
clone size: few
V gene: TRBV2
J gene: TRBJ2-5
D gene: .

CDR3 DNA: TGTGCCAGCCCCTTCGATGGAGGCTACACCTTC
CDR3 protein: CASPFDGGYTF
clone size: .
V gene: TRBV12-3/TRBV12-4
J gene: TRBJ1-2
D gene: .

CDR3 DNA: TGCAGTGCTAGCCTTACTGGACAGGGCTACGGCTACACCTTC
CDR3 protein: CSASLTGQGYGYTF
clone size: few
V gene: TRBV20-1
J gene: TRBJ1-2
D gene: TRBD1

CDR3 DNA: TGTGCCAGCAGCCGCCCTAGCGGGTTGAGCACAGATACGCAGTATTTT
CDR3 protein: CASSRPSGLSTDTQYF
clone size: .
V gene: TRBV6-2/TRBV6-3
J gene: TRBJ2-3
D gene: TRBD2

CDR3 DNA: TGCGCCGGCACTAGCGGGGGGTTGGACAATGAGCAGTTCTTC
CDR3 protein: CAGTSGGLDNEQFF
clone size: .
V gene: TRBV5-1
J gene: TRBJ2-1
D gene: TRBD2

CDR3 DNA: TGCAGTGCTAACCTTGGGACAGGGGAAAACTATGGCTACACCTTC
CDR3 protein: CSANLGTGENYGYTF
clone size: .
V gene: TRBV20-1
J gene: TRBJ1-2
D gene: TRBD1

CDR3 DNA: TGTGCCAGTAGTCCCGACTCCGGGACAGGGGTGAACACTGAAGCTTTCTTT
CDR3 protein: CASSPDSGTGVNTEAFF
clone size: .
V gene: TRBV19
J gene: TRBJ1-1
D gene: TRBD1

CDR3 DNA: TGTGCCAGCAGTGAATTTGTAGCCCGGGATGAGCAGTACTTC
CDR3 protein: CASSEFVARDEQYF
clone size: .
V gene: TRBV25-1
J gene: TRBJ2-7
D gene: .

CDR3 DNA: TGTGCCAGCAGCAGATCAGGGGAAGTGGGTGAAAAACTGTTTTTT
CDR3 protein: CASSRSGEVGEKLFF
clone size: .
V gene: TRBV7-2
J gene: TRBJ1-4
D gene: .

CDR3 DNA: TGTGCCAGCAGCTCAACATGGGAGGCGGCGAACACCGGGGAGCTGTTTTTT
CDR3 protein: CASSSTWEAANTGELFF
clone size: once
V gene: TRBV27
J gene: TRBJ2-2
D gene: .

CDR3 DNA: TGTGCCAGCAGCCAAGTACACGTCAACACAGATACGCAGTATTTT
CDR3 protein: CASSQVHVNTDTQYF
clone size: many
V gene: TRBV4-2
J gene: TRBJ2-3
D gene: .

CDR3 DNA: TGTGCCAGCAGCCGGGGGTCAAATAAAAACATTCGGTACTTC
CDR3 protein: CASSRGSNKNIRYF
clone size: .
V gene: TRBV5-4
J gene: TRBJ2-4
D gene: .

CDR3 DNA: TGCGCCAGCAGCGAAGGGACAGGTGAGAACACTGTAGCTTTCTTT
CDR3 protein: CASSEGTGENTVAFF
clone size: .
V gene: TRBV5-1
J gene: TRBJ1-1
D gene: TRBD1

CDR3 DNA: TGTGCCAGCAGCTTAGTATGGCAGGCTAGCCGTATTAGTTGGTACGAGCAGTACTTC
CDR3 protein: CASSLVWQASRISWYEQYF
clone size: .
V gene: TRBV7-2
J gene: TRBJ2-7
D gene: .

CDR3 DNA: TGTGCCAGCCTTGCCGGGGGAGTGACAGATACGCAGTATTTT
CDR3 protein: CASLAGGVTDTQYF
clone size: few
V gene: TRBV5-5
J gene: TRBJ2-3
D gene: .

CDR3 DNA: TGCAGCGTTGAGGGAGGCCAGTACTTC
CDR3 protein: CSVEGGQYF
clone size: many
V gene: TRBV29-1
J gene: TRBJ2-5
D gene: .

CDR3 DNA: TGCAGTGCTCGTAAACTAGCGGGGGACACAGATACGCAGTATTTT
CDR3 protein: CSARKLAGDTDTQYF
clone size: once
V gene: TRBV20-1
J gene: TRBJ2-3
D gene: TRBD2

CDR3 DNA: TGCGCCAGCAGCCAAGATCATGGTAGCGGGGTTTCAGATACGCAGTATTTT
CDR3 protein: CASSQDHGSGVSDTQYF
clone size: .
V gene: TRBV4-3
J gene: TRBJ2-3
D gene: TRBD2

CDR3 DNA: TGTGCCAGCAGAGGACAGGGGACCAACAATGAGCAGTTCTTC
CDR3 protein: CASRGQGTNNEQFF
clone size: .
V gene: TRBV12-3/TRBV12-4
J gene: TRBJ2-1
D gene: TRBD1

CDR3 DNA: TGTGCCAGCAGCTCATCGGGACAGGGGCCCACTGAAGCTTTCTTT
CDR3 protein: CASSSSGQGPTEAFF
clone size: .
V gene: TRBV7-2
J gene: TRBJ1-1
D gene: TRBD1

CDR3 DNA: TGTGCCAGCAGCCAAGCTGAGGACAGGGGGTTCTTACGCACAGATACGCAGTATTTT
CDR3 protein: CASSQAEDRGFLRTDTQYF
clone size: few
V gene: TRBV4-2
J gene: TRBJ2-3
D gene: TRBD1

CDR3 DNA: TGTGCCAGCAGCATCCCTCCCCTAGCGGGGGCCCTCGAGAGAGATACGCAGTATTTT
CDR3 protein: CASSIPPLAGALERDTQYF
clone size: few
V gene: TRBV9
J gene: TRBJ2-3
D gene: TRBD2

CDR3 DNA: TGCAGTGCTTCCCGGGGGGACAGCACAGATACGCAGTATTTT
CDR3 protein: CSASRGDSTDTQYF
clone size: few
V gene: TRBV20-1
J gene: TRBJ2-3
D gene: TRBD2

CDR3 DNA: TGTGCCAGCAGCTTCCTAGCGGCAGCCTACGAGCAGTACTTC
CDR3 protein: CASSFLAAAYEQYF
clone size: .
V gene: TRBV5-6
J gene: TRBJ2-7
D gene: TRBD2

CDR3 DNA: TGTGCCATCAGTGGGACAGGGGGAGGAGAGCAGTACTTC
CDR3 protein: CAISGTGGGEQYF
clone size: few
V gene: TRBV10-3
J gene: TRBJ2-5
D gene: TRBD1

CDR3 DNA: TGCGCCAGCAGCTCACCGACAGAGAACCAAGAGACCCAGTACTTC
CDR3 protein: CASSSPTENQETQYF
clone size: .
V gene: TRBV5-1
J gene: TRBJ2-5
D gene: .

CDR3 DNA: TGTGCCAGCAGTTACTCGAAGCGGGCTTCAGCTAACTATGGCTACACCTTC
CDR3 protein: CASSYSKRASANYGYTF
clone size: .
V gene: TRBV6-5
J gene: TRBJ1-2
D gene: .

CDR3 DNA: TGTGCGCGACGAGGGGACGAGAGGGCTTACAATGAGCAGTTCTTC
CDR3 protein: CARRGDERAYNEQFF
clone size: few
V gene: TRBV5-4
J gene: TRBJ2-1
D gene: .

CDR3 DNA: TGCGCCAGCAGCCATCGGCTGAATAGCAATCAGCCCCAGCATTTT
CDR3 protein: CASSHRLNSNQPQHF
clone size: .
V gene: TRBV4-1
J gene: TRBJ1-5
D gene: .

CDR3 DNA: TGTGCCAGCAGAAGGGACAGGGGGTATGAGCAGTTCTTC
CDR3 protein: CASRRDRGYEQFF
clone size: few
V gene: TRBV2
J gene: TRBJ2-1
D gene: TRBD1

CDR3 DNA: TGTGCCAGCAGTGTAGGGCAGGGGAACACTGAAGCTTTCTTT
CDR3 protein: CASSVGQGNTEAFF
clone size: many
V gene: TRBV9
J gene: TRBJ1-1
D gene: .

CDR3 DNA: TGCGCCAGCAGCCAATGGACAGGGGTAAACTATGGCTACACCTTC
CDR3 protein: CASSQWTGVNYGYTF
clone size: .
V gene: TRBV4-3
J gene: TRBJ1-2
D gene: TRBD1

CDR3 DNA: TGTGCCAGCAGCTCAGTCGGGGAGCTGTTTTTT
CDR3 protein: CASSSVGELFF
clone size: few
V gene: TRBV7-9
J gene: TRBJ2-2
D gene: .

CDR3 DNA: TGTGCCAGCAGTTTAACGAGGGGGGATCAGCCCCAGCATTTT
CDR3 protein: CASSLTRGDQPQHF
clone size: .
V gene: TRBV27
J gene: TRBJ1-5
D gene: .

CDR3 DNA: TGCAGTGCCCCTACCTCTGGGGCCAACGTCCTGACTTTC
CDR3 protein: CSAPTSGANVLTF
clone size: many
V gene: TRBV20-1
J gene: TRBJ2-6
D gene: .

CDR3 DNA: TGTGCCAGCAGCCCCGGACATCCCCCAACTAATGAAAAACTGTTTTTT
CDR3 protein: CASSPGHPPTNEKLFF
clone size: many
V gene: TRBV7-9
J gene: TRBJ1-4
D gene: .

CDR3 DNA: TGTGCCAGCAGTGAAAGTAAAGAGGCAGTCCGAATAGACGTCCTGACTTTC
CDR3 protein: CASSESKEAVRIDVLTF
clone size: once
V gene: TRBV2
J gene: TRBJ2-6
D gene: .

CDR3 DNA: TGTGCCACCAGCAGTCAGGGGCCCTATAGCAATCAGCCCCAGCATTTT
CDR3 protein: CATSSQGPYSNQPQHF
clone size: few
V gene: TRBV15
J gene: TRBJ1-5
D gene: .

CDR3 DNA: TGCAGCGTTGAAAAGGACCCAATTGGTCCAGATACGCAGTATTTT
CDR3 protein: CSVEKDPIGPDTQYF
clone size: few
V gene: TRBV29-1
J gene: TRBJ2-3
D gene: .